One T cell receptor beta chain is described in this entry. This clone has a handful of counts. No antigen is known for it. Base qualities are not recorded, but no much larger clone differs from it by a single base. The immunoSEQ Assay, a bias-controlled multiplex PCR, was used to amplify TCRbeta CDR3 regions from genomic DNA. Concerning the study's data processing: Nucleated cell counts per sample were estimated from amplification of reference gene primers within the assay. Sequence reads were collapsed and filtered to measure the absolute abundance of every unique TCRbeta CDR3 rearrangement. For each sample, productive Simpson clonality was calculated by taking the square root of Simpson's diversity index across productive rearrangements. TCRdb took over this immuneACCESS table, retaining in-frame rearrangements with V and J assigned. Such tables are incomplete; in checked studies, under half of the missing clones stem from an unresolved V gene, and the remainder is unexplained. V and J calls plus clone size are reproduced from that table; the DNA served to infer D and trimming. In this sample the table shows fewer than 500,000 clones, more than 65% of which occur a single time. The ten most abundant clones make up more than 1% of the sample.

From the germline V gene (reference sequence), CDR1 is LGHDT and CDR2 is YNNKEL. V is pruned by 1 base and J by 6 bases, leaving 3 bases of the junction without a gene match. The CDR3 contains 15 residues, cysteine and phenylalanine counted. The CDR3 DNA has 45 bases and is translated from base 1. Each collaborating institution followed its own protocols to collect whole blood in K2EDTA tubes. For TCRbeta analysis, collaborator samples were shipped as frozen whole blood, as isolated PBMCs, or as DNA extracted from either sample type. The entry originates in a study of blood T cell repertoires in COVID-19 (TCRdb year 2020). In terms of the full investigation: Samples from collaborators originated in the United States, Italy and Spain and spanned both the acute and convalescent phases of COVID-19. Where HLA class I and class II types were available, the types were taken from metadata supplied by the sample provider, not from assay-based typing. The material from the prospective study consisted of cDNA or gDNA derived from T cells, B-cell-depleted T cells, or PBMCs. Samples were obtained from the ongoing ImmuneRACE study (first 160 participants) and from 1,254 subjects provided by 6 global collaborators. The repertoires were released in a freely available public database meant as a resource for research on the immune response to SARS-CoV-2. The dataset comprised deeply sampled blood TCRbeta repertoires from subjects exposed to, actively infected with, or recovered from COVID-19. Nearly every sample came with metadata listing a de-identified subject ID, COVID-19 status, age in years and sex. General conclusions and limits of the study: Clinical and demographic metadata were provided uncurated, with the amount varying by source and participant.

The sequence links TRBV3-1 (or the pseudogene TRBV3-2) to TRBJ1-6, with 7 junctional bases fitting TRBD1. Sequenced input: peripheral blood. This receptor was taken from a human donor with acute or convalescent COVID-19. The donor label of this sample is uncertain. The CDR3 is CASSQGRDSNSPLHF. At the DNA level, the sequence is TGTGCCAGCAGCCAAGGAAGGGACAGTAATTCACCCCTCCACTTT.